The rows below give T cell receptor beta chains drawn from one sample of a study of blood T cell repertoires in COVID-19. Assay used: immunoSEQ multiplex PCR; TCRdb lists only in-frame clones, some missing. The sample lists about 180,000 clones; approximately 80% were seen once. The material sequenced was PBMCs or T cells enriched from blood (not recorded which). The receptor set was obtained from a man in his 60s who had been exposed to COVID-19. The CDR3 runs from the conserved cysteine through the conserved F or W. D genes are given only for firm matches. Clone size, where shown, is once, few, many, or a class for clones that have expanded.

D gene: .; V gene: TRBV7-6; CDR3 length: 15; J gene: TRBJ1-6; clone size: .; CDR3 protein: CASSLRERGNSPLHF; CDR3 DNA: TGTGCCAGCAGCTTACGGGAAAGGGGGAATTCACCCCTCCACTTT
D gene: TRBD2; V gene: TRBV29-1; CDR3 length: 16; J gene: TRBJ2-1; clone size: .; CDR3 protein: CSVEAMTSGTYNEQFF; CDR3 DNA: TGCAGCGTTGAGGCCATGACTAGCGGGACCTACAATGAGCAGTTCTTC
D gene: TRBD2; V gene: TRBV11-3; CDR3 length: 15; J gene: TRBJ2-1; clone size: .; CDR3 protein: CASSLVSLAGDGQFF; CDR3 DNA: TGTGCCAGCAGCTTAGTCAGCCTAGCGGGGGACGGGCAGTTCTTC
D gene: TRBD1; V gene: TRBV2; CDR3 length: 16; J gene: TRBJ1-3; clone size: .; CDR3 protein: CASRAKLRGPGNTIYF; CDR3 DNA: TGTGCCAGCAGGGCCAAACTCAGGGGGCCTGGAAACACCATATATTTT
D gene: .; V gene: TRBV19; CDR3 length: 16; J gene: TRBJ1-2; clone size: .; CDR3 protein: CASSGRLAGRVGGYTF; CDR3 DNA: TGTGCCAGTAGTGGTCGCTTGGCAGGGAGGGTAGGAGGCTACACCTTC
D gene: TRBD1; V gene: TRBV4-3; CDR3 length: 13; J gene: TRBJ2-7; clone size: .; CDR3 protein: CASSRGTGGEQYF; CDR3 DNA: TGCGCCAGCAGCCGAGGGACAGGGGGGGAGCAGTACTTC
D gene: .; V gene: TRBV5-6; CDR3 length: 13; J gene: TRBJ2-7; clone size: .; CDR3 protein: CASSLAHSHEQYF; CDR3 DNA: TGTGCCAGCAGCTTGGCTCACAGTCACGAGCAGTACTTC
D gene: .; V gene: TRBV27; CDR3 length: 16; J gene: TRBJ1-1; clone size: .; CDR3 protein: CASSLSGGGIDTEAFF; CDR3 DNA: TGTGCCAGCAGTTTATCGGGGGGGGGCATTGACACTGAAGCTTTCTTT
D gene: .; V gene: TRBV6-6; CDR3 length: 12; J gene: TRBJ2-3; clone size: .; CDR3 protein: CASRVSSDTQYF; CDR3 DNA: TGTGCCAGCAGAGTCAGTTCAGATACGCAGTATTTT
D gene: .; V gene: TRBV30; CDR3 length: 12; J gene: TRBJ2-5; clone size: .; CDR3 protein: CAWQQGGETQYF; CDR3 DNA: TGTGCCTGGCAGCAAGGGGGAGAGACCCAGTACTTC
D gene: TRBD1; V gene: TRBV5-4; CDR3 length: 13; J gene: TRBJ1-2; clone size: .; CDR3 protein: CASSPGQDYGYTF; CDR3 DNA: TGTGCCAGCAGCCCCGGACAGGATTATGGCTACACCTTC
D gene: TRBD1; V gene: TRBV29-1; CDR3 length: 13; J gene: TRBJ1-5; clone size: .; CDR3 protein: CSAVRGPNQPQHF; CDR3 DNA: TGCAGCGCTGTCAGGGGGCCCAATCAGCCCCAGCATTTT
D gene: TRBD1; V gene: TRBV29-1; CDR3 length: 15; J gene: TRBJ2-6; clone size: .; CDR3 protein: CSVDIGTAGANVLTF; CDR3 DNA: TGCAGCGTTGATATAGGGACAGCTGGGGCCAACGTCCTGACTTTC
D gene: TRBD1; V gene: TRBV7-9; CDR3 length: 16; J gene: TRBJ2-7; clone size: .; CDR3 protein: CASNPDRQGANYEQYF; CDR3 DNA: TGTGCCAGCAACCCGGACCGACAGGGGGCCAACTACGAGCAGTACTTC
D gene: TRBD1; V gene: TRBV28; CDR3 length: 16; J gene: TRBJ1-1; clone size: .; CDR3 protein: CASSGPGQGADTEAFF; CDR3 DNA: TGTGCCAGCAGTGGTCCGGGACAGGGGGCGGACACTGAAGCTTTCTTT
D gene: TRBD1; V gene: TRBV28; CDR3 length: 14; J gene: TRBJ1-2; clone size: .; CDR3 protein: CASSGTVRNYGYTF; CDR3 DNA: TGTGCCAGCAGCGGGACAGTCCGTAACTATGGCTACACCTTC
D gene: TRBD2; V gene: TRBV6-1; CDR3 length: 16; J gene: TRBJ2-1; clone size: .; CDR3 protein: CASSGLGEGRSNEQFF; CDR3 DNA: TGTGCCAGCAGTGGCCTCGGGGAGGGTAGGAGCAATGAGCAGTTCTTC
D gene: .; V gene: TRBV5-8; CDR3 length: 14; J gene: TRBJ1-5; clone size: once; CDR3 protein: CASSYPTGNQPQHF; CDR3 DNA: TGTGCCAGCAGCTACCCGACAGGAAATCAGCCCCAGCATTTT
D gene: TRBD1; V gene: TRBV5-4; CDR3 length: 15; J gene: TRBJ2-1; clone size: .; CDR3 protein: CASSPTGKKDNEQFF; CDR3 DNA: TGTGCCAGCAGCCCGACAGGGAAGAAGGACAATGAGCAGTTCTTC
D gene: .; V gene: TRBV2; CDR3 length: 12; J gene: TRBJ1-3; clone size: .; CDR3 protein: CASSGGENTIYF; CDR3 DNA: TGTGCCAGCAGTGGGGGGGAAAACACCATATATTTT
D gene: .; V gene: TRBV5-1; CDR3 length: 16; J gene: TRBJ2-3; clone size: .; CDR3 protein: CASSLGGGGNTDTQYF; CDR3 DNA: TGCGCCAGCAGCTTGGGGGGCGGGGGCAACACAGATACGCAGTATTTT
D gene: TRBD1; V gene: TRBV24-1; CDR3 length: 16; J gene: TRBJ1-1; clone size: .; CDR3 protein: CATSDSRDRLNTEAFF; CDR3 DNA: TGTGCCACCAGTGATTCCCGGGACAGACTGAACACTGAAGCTTTCTTT
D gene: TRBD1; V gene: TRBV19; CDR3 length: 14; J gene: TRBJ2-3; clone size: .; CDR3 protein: CASSRQGATDTQYF; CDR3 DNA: TGTGCCAGTAGTAGACAGGGGGCCACAGATACGCAGTATTTT
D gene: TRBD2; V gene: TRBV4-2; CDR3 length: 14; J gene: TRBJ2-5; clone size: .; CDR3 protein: CASSQATSWETQYF; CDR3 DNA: TGTGCCAGCAGCCAAGCGACTAGCTGGGAGACCCAGTACTTC
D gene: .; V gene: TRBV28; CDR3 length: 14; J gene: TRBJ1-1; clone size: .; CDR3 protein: CASSLLRGKGKAFF; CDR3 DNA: TGTGCCAGCAGTTTACTCAGGGGAAAGGGGAAAGCTTTCTTT
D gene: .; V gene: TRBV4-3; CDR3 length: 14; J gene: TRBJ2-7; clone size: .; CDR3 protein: CASSQGGSGYEQYF; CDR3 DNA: TGCGCCAGCAGCCAAGGCGGTTCCGGCTACGAGCAGTACTTC